This T cell receptor beta chain was recorded in a study of T-cell reconstitution after alpha-beta-depleted transplantation in children. This clonotype was counted at least ten times. Preparation of the TCRbeta library involved a method that used unique molecular identifiers. TCRdb reanalysed the PCR reads using MiXCR and keeps one entry per CDR3 protein. Altogether about 72,000 distinct CDR3 sequences are present, about 7.3% being singletons, with the ten largest covering 2.5%. Germline V gene sequence: CDR1 LGHDT, CDR2 YNNKEL (reference sequence). This CDR3 region has 16 residues. The ends lost 4 bases at V and 7 bases at J; junction bases unmatched: 12.

The TCR sequence derives from a human donor who donated a stem cell graft to a child with acute lymphoblastic leukemia. The sequenced sample was PBMCs from the stem cell graft donor, obtained from the stem cell graft. The rearrangement uses TRBV3-1 and TRBJ2-7; TRBD1 matches 11 bases. The CDR3 loop is CASSPYPGQGDREQYF. The CDR3 nucleotides are TGTGCCAGCAGCCCTTACCCGGGACAGGGGGACAGGGAGCAGTACTTC.